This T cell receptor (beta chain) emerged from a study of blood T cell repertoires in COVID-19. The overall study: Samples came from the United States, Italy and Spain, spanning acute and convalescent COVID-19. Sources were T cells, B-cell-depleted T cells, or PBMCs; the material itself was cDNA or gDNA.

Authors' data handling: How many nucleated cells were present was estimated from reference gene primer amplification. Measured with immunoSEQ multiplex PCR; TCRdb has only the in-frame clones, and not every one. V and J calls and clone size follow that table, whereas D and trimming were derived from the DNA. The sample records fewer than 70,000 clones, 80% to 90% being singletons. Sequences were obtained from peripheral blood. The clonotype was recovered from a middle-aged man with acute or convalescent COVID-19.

The CDR3 sequence: CASSATGSSYNEQFF. Written as DNA, the CDR3 is TGTGCCAGCAGCGCGACCGGGAGTTCCTACAATGAGCAGTTCTTC. This chain uses TRBV7-9 with TRBJ2-1; TRBD2 is a possible D gene (6 bases). The CDR3 covers 15 residues. V gave up 5 bases and J gave up 1 base, with 12 bases separating them. Germline CDR1 reads SEHNR; CDR2 reads FQNEAQ (reference sequence). Full variable domain (remainder filled in from reference TRBV7-9 and TRBJ2-1): DTGVSQNPRHKITKRGQNVTFRCDPISEHNRLYWYRQTLGQGPEFLTYFQNEAQLEKSRLLSDRFSAERPKGSFSTLEIQRTEQGDSAMYLCASSATGSSYNEQFFGPGTRLTVL.